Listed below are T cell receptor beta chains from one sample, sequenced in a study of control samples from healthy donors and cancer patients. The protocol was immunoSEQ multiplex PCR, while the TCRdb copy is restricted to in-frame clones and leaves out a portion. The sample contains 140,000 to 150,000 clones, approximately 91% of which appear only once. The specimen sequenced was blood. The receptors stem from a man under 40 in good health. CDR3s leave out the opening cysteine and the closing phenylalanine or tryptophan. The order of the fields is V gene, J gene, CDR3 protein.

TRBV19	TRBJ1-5	ATKGPKEPQH
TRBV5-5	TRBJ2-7	ASSLASFGYEQY
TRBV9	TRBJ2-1	ASSAVDNEQF
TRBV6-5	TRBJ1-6	ASSYKGANSPLH
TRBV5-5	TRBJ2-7	ASSLAAGSEQY
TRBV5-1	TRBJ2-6	ASSTRGSGANVLT
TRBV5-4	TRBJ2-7	ASSSMTSGSYEQY
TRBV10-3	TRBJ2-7	AISDSVLGEQY
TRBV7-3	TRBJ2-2	ASGFSGQGFNGELF
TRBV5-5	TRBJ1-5	ASSLRGQGFNSNQPQH
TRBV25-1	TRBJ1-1	ASSESPGGNTEAF
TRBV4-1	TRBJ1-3	ASSPPGTGLRGNTIY
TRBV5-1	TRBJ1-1	ASSLQGRDTEAF
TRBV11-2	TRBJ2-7	ASSSPRGATTYEQY
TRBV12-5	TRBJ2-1	ASGLGSSYNEQF
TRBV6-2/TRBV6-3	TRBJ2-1	ASSYSGGGLKQI
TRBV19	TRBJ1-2	ASSIDLDYGYT